This T cell receptor beta chain derives from a study of beta chain features in type 1 diabetes. The V end was cut by 4 bases, the J end by 2 bases, with 24 bases between. CDR1 and CDR2 from the germline V gene are SGHDN and FVKESK. CDR3 length equals 18 residues. Reverse transcribing all isolated RNA meant expressed TCRB transcripts were sequenced. Clones were read by immunoSEQ multiplex PCR, and TCRdb kept only the in-frame ones, dropping some. The table includes 200,000 to 250,000 clones, over 8.5% detected once. Input material: naive CD4+ T cells from blood. This TCR came from a woman under 30 in good health. The gene calls are TRBV14 and TRBJ2-7, with D tentatively TRBD2 (5 bases). The CDR3 nucleotides read TGTGCCAGCAGCCCCCGGGGAATCAGTCGACGAAAGACCTACGAGCAGTACTTC. Protein: CASSPRGISRRKTYEQYF.